This paragraph reports one T cell receptor beta chain. V lost 0 bases and J lost 8, with 10 bases in between. Germline lookup yields CDR1 SGHAT and CDR2 FQNNGV. The CDR3 totals 14 residues. The sample is drawn from a study of patients and donors after allogeneic stem cell transplantation. In TCRdb, the RT-PCR reads were re-called with MiXCR into one record per CDR3 protein. Of 100,000 to 130,000 distinct CDR3 sequences listed, around 38% are singletons. The chain is built from TRBV11-2 and TRBJ1-4; D is uncertain. The source is a human donor who was either an allogeneic HSCT recipient or a stem cell or donor lymphocyte infusion donor (not recorded which). It is not recorded whose cells these are; they may come from a transplant donor. The specimen was blood, either unsorted or a sorted T cell fraction (not recorded which). CDR3 nucleotide sequence: TGTGCCAGCAGCTTAGATCGAATTCCGGAAAAACTGTTTTTT. Translated: CASSLDRIPEKLFF. The entire variable domain, with the rest obtained from reference TRBV11-2 and TRBJ1-4, is as follows: EAGVAQSPRYKIIEKRQSVAFWCNPISGHATLYWYQQILGQGPKLLIQFQNNGVVDDSQLPKDRFSAERLKGVDSTLKIQPAKLEDSAVYLCASSLDRIPEKLFFGSGTQLSVL.